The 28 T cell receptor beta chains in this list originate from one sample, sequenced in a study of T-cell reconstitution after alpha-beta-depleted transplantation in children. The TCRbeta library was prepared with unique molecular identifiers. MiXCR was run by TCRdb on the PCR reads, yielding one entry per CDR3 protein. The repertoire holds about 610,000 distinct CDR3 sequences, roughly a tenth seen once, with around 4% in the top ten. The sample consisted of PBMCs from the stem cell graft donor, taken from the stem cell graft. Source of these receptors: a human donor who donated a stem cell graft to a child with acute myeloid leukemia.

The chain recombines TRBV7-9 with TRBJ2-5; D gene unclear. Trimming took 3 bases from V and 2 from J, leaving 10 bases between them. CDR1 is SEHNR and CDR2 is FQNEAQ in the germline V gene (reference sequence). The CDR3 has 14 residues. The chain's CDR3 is CASSLREIQETQYF. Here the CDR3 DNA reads TGTGCCAGCAGCTTGAGAGAAATTCAAGAGACCCAGTACTTC.

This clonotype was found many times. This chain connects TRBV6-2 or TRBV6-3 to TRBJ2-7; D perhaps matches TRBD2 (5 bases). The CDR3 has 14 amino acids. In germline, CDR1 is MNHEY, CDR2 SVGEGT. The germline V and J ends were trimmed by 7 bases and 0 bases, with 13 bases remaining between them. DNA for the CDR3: TGTGCCAGCATCGACGGAGGCAGCTCCTACGAGCAGTACTTC. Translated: CASIDGGSSYEQYF.

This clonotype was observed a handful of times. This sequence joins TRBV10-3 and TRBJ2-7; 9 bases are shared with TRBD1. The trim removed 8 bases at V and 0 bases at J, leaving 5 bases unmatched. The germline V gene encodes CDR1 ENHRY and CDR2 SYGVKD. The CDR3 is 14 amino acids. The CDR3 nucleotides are TGTGCCATCGGAGGGACAGGGCTCTCCTACGAGCAGTACTTC. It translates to CAIGGTGLSYEQYF.

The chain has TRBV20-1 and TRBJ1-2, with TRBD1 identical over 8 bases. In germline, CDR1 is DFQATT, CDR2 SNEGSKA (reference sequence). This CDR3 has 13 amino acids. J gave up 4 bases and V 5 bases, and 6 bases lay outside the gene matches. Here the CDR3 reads CSAGGGQVYGYTF. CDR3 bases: TGCAGTGCTGGGGGGGGACAGGTCTATGGCTACACCTTC.

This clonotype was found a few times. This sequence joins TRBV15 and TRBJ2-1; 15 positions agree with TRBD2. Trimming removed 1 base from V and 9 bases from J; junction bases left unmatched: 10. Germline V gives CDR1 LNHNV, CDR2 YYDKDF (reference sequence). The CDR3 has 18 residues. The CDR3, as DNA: TGTGCCACCAGCAGAGGACTGGGAACGGGACTAGCGGGGGGTGAGCAGTTCTTC. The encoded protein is CATSRGLGTGLAGGEQFF.

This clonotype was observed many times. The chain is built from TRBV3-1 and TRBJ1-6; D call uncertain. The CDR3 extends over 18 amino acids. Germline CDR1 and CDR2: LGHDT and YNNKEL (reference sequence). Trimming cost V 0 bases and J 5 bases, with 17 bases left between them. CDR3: CASSQDRSLNLDNSPLHF. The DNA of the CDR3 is TGTGCCAGCAGCCAAGATCGATCCTTAAACCTCGATAATTCACCCCTCCACTTT.

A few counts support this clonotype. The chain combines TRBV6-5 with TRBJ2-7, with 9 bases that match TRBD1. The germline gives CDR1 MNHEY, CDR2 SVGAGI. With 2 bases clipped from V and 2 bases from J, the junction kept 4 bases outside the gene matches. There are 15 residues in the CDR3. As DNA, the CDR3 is TGTGCCAGCAGTTACGTGGGACAGGGTCCCTACGAGCAGTACTTC. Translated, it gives CASSYVGQGPYEQYF.

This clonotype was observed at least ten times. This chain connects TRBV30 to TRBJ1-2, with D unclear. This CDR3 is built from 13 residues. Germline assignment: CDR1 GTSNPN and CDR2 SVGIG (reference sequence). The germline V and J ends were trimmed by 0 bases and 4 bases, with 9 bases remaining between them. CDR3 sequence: CAWSVKDVYGYTF. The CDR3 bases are TGTGCCTGGAGTGTAAAAGATGTCTATGGCTACACCTTC.

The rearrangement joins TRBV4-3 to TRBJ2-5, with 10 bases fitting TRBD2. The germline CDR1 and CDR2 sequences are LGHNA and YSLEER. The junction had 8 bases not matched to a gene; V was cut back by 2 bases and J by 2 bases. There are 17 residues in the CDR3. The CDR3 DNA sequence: TGCGCCAGCAGCCAAAATCTCGGACTAGCGGTTCAAGAGACCCAGTACTTC. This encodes CASSQNLGLAVQETQYF.

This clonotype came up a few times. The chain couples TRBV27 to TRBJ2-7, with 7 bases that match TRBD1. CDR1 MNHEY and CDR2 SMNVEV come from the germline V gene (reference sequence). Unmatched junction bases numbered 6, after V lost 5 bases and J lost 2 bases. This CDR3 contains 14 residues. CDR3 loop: CASSRTGPTYEQYF. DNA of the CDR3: TGTGCCAGCAGTCGGACAGGCCCAACCTACGAGCAGTACTTC.

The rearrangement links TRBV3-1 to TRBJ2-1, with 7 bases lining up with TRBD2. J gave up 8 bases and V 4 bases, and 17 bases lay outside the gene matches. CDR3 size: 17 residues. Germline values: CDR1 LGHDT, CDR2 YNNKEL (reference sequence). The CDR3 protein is CASSPPPAGVRRDEQFF. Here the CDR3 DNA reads TGTGCCAGCAGCCCACCCCCCGCGGGAGTTCGGAGGGATGAGCAGTTCTTC.

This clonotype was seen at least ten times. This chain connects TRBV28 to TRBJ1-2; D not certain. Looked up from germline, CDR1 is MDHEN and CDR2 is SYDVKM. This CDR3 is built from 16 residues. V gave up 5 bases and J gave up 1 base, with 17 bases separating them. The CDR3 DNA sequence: TGTGCCAGCAGTCCCCTTGAGGCAACACGTAACTATGGCTACACCTTC. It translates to CASSPLEATRNYGYTF.

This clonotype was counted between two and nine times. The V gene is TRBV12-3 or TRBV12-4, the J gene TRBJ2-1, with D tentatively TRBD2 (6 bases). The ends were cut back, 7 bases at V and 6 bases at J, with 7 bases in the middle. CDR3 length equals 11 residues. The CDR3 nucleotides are TGTGCCAGCACACTAGCCAATGAGCAGTTCTTC. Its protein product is CASTLANEQFF.

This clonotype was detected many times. CDR3 nucleotides: TGCAGTGCTAGAGGACTAGGGTCGAGGGAGCAGTACTTC. Translation gives CSARGLGSREQYF. The chain combines TRBV20-1 with TRBJ2-7, with D possibly being TRBD2 (6 bases). The CDR3 has 13 residues. Germline V gene data show CDR1 as DFQATT and CDR2 as SNEGSKA (reference sequence). The V and J ends lost 1 base and 7 bases respectively, with 14 bases between them.

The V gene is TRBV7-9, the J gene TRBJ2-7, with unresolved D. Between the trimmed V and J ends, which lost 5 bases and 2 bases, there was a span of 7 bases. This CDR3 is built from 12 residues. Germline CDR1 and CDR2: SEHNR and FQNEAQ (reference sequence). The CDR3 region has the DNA TGTGCCAGCAGCATAGGCCCCTACGAGCAGTACTTC. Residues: CASSIGPYEQYF. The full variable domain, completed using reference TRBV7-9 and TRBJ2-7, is DTGVSQNPRHKITKRGQNVTFRCDPISEHNRLYWYRQTLGQGPEFLTYFQNEAQLEKSRLLSDRFSAERPKGSFSTLEIQRTEQGDSAMYLCASSIGPYEQYFGPGTRLTVT.

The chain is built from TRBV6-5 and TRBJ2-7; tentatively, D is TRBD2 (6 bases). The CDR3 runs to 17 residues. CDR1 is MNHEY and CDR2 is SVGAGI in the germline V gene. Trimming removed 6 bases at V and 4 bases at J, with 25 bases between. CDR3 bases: TGTGCCAGCAGGGGTGGACCCCCGGGAGCAATAGGGTACGAGCAGTACTTC. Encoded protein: CASRGGPPGAIGYEQYF.

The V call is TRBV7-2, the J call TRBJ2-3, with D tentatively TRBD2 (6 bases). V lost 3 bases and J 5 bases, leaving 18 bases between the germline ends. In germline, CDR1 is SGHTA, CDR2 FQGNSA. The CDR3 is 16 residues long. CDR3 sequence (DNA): TGTGCCAGCAGCTTTGGTGTTGGGACCGGGAGAGATACGCAGTATTTT. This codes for CASSFGVGTGRDTQYF.

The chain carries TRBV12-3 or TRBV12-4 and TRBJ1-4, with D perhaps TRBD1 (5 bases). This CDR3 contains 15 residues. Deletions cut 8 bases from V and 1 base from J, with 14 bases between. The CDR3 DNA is TGTGCCAGCGGCCCTGCAGGGAAAACTAATGAAAAACTGTTTTTT. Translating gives CASGPAGKTNEKLFF.

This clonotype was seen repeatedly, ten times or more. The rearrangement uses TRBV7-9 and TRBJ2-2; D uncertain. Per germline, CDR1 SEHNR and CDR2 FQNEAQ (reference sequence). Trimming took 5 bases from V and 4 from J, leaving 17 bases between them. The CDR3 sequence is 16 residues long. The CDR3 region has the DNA TGTGCCAGCAGCCGAGTTGAGGCGGTCCGCACCGGGGAGCTGTTTTTT. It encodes CASSRVEAVRTGELFF. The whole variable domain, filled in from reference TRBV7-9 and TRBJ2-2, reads DTGVSQNPRHKITKRGQNVTFRCDPISEHNRLYWYRQTLGQGPEFLTYFQNEAQLEKSRLLSDRFSAERPKGSFSTLEIQRTEQGDSAMYLCASSRVEAVRTGELFFGEGSRLTVL.

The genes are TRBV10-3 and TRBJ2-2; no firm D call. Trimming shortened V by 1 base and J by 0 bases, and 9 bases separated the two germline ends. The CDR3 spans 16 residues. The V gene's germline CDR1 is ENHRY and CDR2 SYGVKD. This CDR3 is CAISELPATNTGELFF. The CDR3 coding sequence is TGTGCCATCAGTGAGTTGCCGGCTACGAACACCGGGGAGCTGTTTTTT.

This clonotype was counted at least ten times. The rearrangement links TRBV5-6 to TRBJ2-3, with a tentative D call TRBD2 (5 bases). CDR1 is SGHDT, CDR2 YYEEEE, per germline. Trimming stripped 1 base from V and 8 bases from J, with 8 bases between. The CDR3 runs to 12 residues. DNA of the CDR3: TGTGCCAGCAGCTTGAGTAGCGTTACGCAGTATTTT. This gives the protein CASSLSSVTQYF.

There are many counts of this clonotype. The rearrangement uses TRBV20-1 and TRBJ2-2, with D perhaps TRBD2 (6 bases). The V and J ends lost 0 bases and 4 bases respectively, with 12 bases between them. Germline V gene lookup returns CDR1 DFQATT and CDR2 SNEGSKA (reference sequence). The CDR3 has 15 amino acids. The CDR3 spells CSARDWRGGTGELFF. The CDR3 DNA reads TGCAGTGCTAGAGATTGGAGGGGTGGCACCGGGGAGCTGTTTTTT.

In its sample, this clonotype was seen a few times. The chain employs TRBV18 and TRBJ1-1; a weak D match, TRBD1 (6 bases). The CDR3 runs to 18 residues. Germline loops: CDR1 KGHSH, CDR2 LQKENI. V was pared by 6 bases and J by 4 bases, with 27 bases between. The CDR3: CASSRNPQGSVGSTEAFF. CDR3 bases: TGTGCCAGCTCTCGAAATCCTCAGGGGAGCGTTGGCAGCACTGAAGCTTTCTTT. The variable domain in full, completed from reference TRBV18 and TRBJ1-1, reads NAGVMQNPRHLVRRRGQEARLRCSPMKGHSHVYWYRQLPEEGLKFMVYLQKENIIDESGMPKERFSAEFPKEGPSILRIQQVVRGDSAAYFCASSRNPQGSVGSTEAFFGQGTRLTVV.

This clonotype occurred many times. The CDR3 region is CASSVGQGGNQPQHF. CDR3 DNA: TGTGCCAGCAGCGTCGGACAGGGGGGTAATCAGCCCCAGCATTTT. The chain recombines TRBV9 with TRBJ1-5, with TRBD1 identical over 10 bases. This CDR3 region has 15 residues. Germline V gives CDR1 SGDLS, CDR2 YYNGEE. J was trimmed by 4 bases and V by 2 bases; bases with no gene match: 3.

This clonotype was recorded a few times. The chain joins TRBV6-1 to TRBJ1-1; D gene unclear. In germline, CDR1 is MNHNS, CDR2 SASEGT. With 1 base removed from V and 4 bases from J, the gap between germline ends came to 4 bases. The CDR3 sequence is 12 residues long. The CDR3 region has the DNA TGTGCCAGCAGTGAAGGGCTCACTGAAGCTTTCTTT. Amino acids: CASSEGLTEAFF.

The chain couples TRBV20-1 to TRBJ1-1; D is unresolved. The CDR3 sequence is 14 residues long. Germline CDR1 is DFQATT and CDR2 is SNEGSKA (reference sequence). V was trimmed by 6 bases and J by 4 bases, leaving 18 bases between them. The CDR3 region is CSADAGSLGTEAFF. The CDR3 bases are TGCAGTGCGGATGCCGGGTCCTTGGGCACTGAAGCTTTCTTT.

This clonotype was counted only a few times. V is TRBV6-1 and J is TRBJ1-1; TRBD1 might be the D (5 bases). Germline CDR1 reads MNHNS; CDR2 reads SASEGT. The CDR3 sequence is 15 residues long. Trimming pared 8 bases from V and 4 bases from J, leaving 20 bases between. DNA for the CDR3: TGTGCCAGCCCGCAAACCCCAGGGTTGGGCACTGAAGCTTTCTTT. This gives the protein CASPQTPGLGTEAFF.

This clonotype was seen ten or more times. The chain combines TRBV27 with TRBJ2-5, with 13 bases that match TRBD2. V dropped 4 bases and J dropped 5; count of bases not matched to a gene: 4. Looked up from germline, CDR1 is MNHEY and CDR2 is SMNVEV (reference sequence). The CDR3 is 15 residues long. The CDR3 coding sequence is TGTGCCAGCAGTTCGGAGACTAGCGGGAGGGAGACCCAGTACTTC. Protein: CASSSETSGRETQYF.